These 20 T cell receptor beta chains were all obtained from the same sample, sequenced in a study of Ad26.COV2.S vaccination and SARS-CoV-2 variants. The sample's treatment: 15 to 20 received Ad26.COV2.S at low or high dose, single or two shots; 5 received placebo; per-sample allocation not given. Samples came from day 63 after the first vaccine or placebo injection. Repertoires were generated with immunoSEQ multiplex PCR, while TCRdb's copy carries only in-frame clones and drops some. Found here are around 300,000 clones, approximately 90% of them singletons; the top ten hold about 4.6%. Specimen: peripheral blood, collected in a trial of Ad26.COV2.S vaccine versus placebo. The receptors were sampled from a person aged 18-65 years who received the Ad26.COV2.S COVID-19 vaccine or a placebo.

The chain uses TRBV11-2 and TRBJ2-2; 11 nucleotides align to TRBD2. Looked up from germline, CDR1 is SGHAT and CDR2 is FQNNGV. The V segment lost 0 bases and the J segment 9 bases; nucleotides outside the gene matches: 6. This CDR3 spans 16 amino acids. CDR3 region: CASSLEASGRNWELFF. The CDR3 DNA reads TGTGCCAGCAGCTTAGAGGCTAGCGGGAGGAACTGGGAGCTGTTTTTT.

V usage is TRBV12-5 and J usage is TRBJ1-4; D uncertain. CDR1 and CDR2 from the germline V gene are LGHNT and FRNRAP. Deletions cut 0 bases from V and 4 bases from J, with 6 bases between. The CDR3 runs to 14 residues. The CDR3 spells CASGLVPGNEKLFF. The CDR3 nucleotides read TGTGCTAGTGGTTTGGTACCTGGTAATGAAAAACTGTTTTTT.

V usage is TRBV7-2 and J usage is TRBJ1-1; no definite D call. Trimming stripped 1 base from V and 1 base from J, with 10 bases between. CDR1 and CDR2 (germline): SGHTA, FQGNSA. This CDR3 comprises 15 residues. Written as DNA, the CDR3 is TGTGCCAGCAGCTTAGGCCCGTCGGGGAACACTGAAGCTTTCTTT. Translating it yields CASSLGPSGNTEAFF.

This clone is a singleton in its sample. This chain links TRBV9 with TRBJ2-2, with 10 bases lining up with TRBD1. Trimming removed 0 bases from V and 6 bases from J; junction bases left unmatched: 5. This CDR3 is built from 16 residues. Germline CDR1 is SGDLS and CDR2 is YYNGEE. The CDR3 loop reads CASSVGSGTGAGELFF. DNA for the CDR3: TGTGCCAGCAGCGTAGGGTCGGGGACAGGGGCCGGGGAGCTGTTTTTT.

This chain links TRBV6-4 with TRBJ1-4; D is ambiguous. V lost 7 bases, J lost 6 bases, and 9 bases lay in between. Germline V gene lookup returns CDR1 MRHNA and CDR2 SNTAGT. The CDR3 runs to 12 residues. The CDR3 is CASILPDEKLFF. CDR3 DNA: TGTGCCAGCATTCTGCCGGATGAAAAACTGTTTTTT.

This sequence joins TRBV5-4 and TRBJ1-6, with unresolved D. Germline V gives CDR1 SGHNT, CDR2 YYREEE (reference sequence). Trimming pared 5 bases from V and 13 bases from J, leaving 16 bases between. There are 13 residues in the CDR3. The CDR3: CASSEKVSEPLHF. In DNA form, the CDR3 reads TGTGCCAGCAGTGAAAAAGTTAGCGAGCCCCTCCACTTT. Full variable domain (outside the CDR3, taken from reference TRBV5-4 and TRBJ1-6): ETGVTQSPTHLIKTRGQQVTLRCSSQSGHNTVSWYQQALGQGPQFIFQYYREEENGRGNFPPRFSGLQFPNYSSELNVNALELDDSALYLCASSEKVSEPLHFGNGTRLTVT.

This chain uses TRBV4-2 with TRBJ1-1; tentatively, D is TRBD1 (6 bases). From germline, CDR1 is LGHNA and CDR2 YNFKEQ. V dropped 4 bases and J dropped 5 bases, with 17 bases sitting between them. The CDR3 loop spans 15 amino acids. The CDR3 sequence: CASSRETGRRTEAFF. The CDR3 nucleotides are TGTGCCAGCAGCCGAGAGACAGGCCGGCGGACTGAAGCTTTCTTT.

The gene calls are TRBV5-8 and TRBJ1-1, with 8 bases lining up with TRBD1. J was trimmed by 1 base and V by 7 bases; bases with no gene match: 3. Germline lookup yields CDR1 SGHTS and CDR2 YDEGEE. This CDR3 spans 13 amino acids. DNA of the CDR3: TGTGCCAGCCGCAGGGGGCAGAACACTGAAGCTTTCTTT. This encodes CASRRGQNTEAFF.

This rearrangement joins TRBV15 to TRBJ1-4, with 8 bases matching TRBD1. The CDR3 covers 15 residues. With 2 bases clipped from V and 8 bases from J, the junction kept 7 bases outside the gene matches. Germline V CDR1 and CDR2: LNHNV, YYDKDF (reference sequence). The CDR3 here is CATSRNDRGGEKLFF. CDR3 coding DNA: TGTGCCACCAGCAGAAACGACAGGGGTGGAGAAAAACTGTTTTTT.

The CDR3 loop reads CASSSSPGTDTQYF. The CDR3 DNA sequence: TGTGCCAGCAGTTCCTCCCCCGGCACAGATACGCAGTATTTT. The gene calls are TRBV28 and TRBJ2-3, with D unresolved. V lost 4 bases and J lost 1, with 9 bases in between. Germline V gene lookup returns CDR1 MDHEN and CDR2 SYDVKM. The CDR3 runs to 14 residues. The full variable domain, rest sourced from reference TRBV28 and TRBJ2-3, is DVKVTQSSRYLVKRTGEKVFLECVQDMDHENMFWYRQDPGLGLRLIYFSYDVKMKEKGDIPEGYSVSREKKERFSLILESASTNQTSMYLCASSSSPGTDTQYFGPGTRLTVL.

The rearrangement joins TRBV9 to TRBJ1-3; D ambiguous. V gave up 0 bases and J gave up 1 base, with 8 bases separating them. This CDR3 contains 15 residues. Germline V gives CDR1 SGDLS, CDR2 YYNGEE. The CDR3 coding sequence is TGTGCCAGCAGCGTAGTTCCGGAATCTGGAAACACCATATATTTT. Its translation is CASSVVPESGNTIYF.

This clone was seen more than once but under ten times. The V gene is TRBV7-9, the J gene TRBJ2-1; unclear D gene. Trimming took off 1 base at V and 5 bases at J, with 12 bases between the two ends. CDR1 SEHNR and CDR2 FQNEAQ come from the germline V gene (reference sequence). This CDR3 region has 15 residues. CDR3 in DNA: TGTGCCAGCAGCTTAGGGGTTGGAAAACACAATGAGCAGTTCTTC. This codes for CASSLGVGKHNEQFF.

The chain is built from TRBV9 and TRBJ1-2; no reliable D call. CDR3 length equals 16 residues. The V end was cut by 1 base, the J end by 6 bases, with 19 bases between. Germline CDR1 and CDR2: SGDLS and YYNGEE. The CDR3 region has the DNA TGTGCCAGCAGCGTACTTCCCCTACCCCTTTTCGATGGCTACACCTTC. This sequence encodes CASSVLPLPLFDGYTF.

This sequence joins TRBV5-1 and TRBJ1-2; D gene ambiguous. Trimming pared 0 bases from V and 2 bases from J, leaving 11 bases between. The CDR3 is 15 residues long. The germline CDR1 and CDR2 sequences are SGHRS and YFSETQ. CDR3: CASSLDRTVNYGYTF. CDR3 bases: TGCGCCAGCAGCTTGGATCGGACGGTGAACTATGGCTACACCTTC.

This clone was seen only once. The rearrangement joins TRBV19 to TRBJ2-7, with 8 bases matching TRBD2. Trimming at V came to 2 bases and at J to 3 bases, leaving 6 bases not matched to a gene. Germline CDR1 LNHDA, CDR2 SQIVND (reference sequence). The CDR3 is 15 amino acids. In DNA, the CDR3 is TGTGCCAGTAGTATACTCGGGGGGGCCAACTACGAGCAGTACTTC. Translating it yields CASSILGGANYEQYF.

The chain has TRBV14 and TRBJ2-3, with TRBD2 matching over 9 bases. The CDR3 runs 16 residues. Germline V gene lookup returns CDR1 SGHDN and CDR2 FVKESK. The ends lost 1 base at V and 2 bases at J; junction bases unmatched: 4. The CDR3 loop reads CASSQAWTSATDTQYF. In DNA form, the CDR3 reads TGTGCCAGCAGCCAAGCCTGGACTAGCGCCACAGATACGCAGTATTTT.

To note about this clone: The same CDR3 also results from other DNA sequences found in this sample. J is TRBJ2-7 and V is TRBV5-1; 8 bases match TRBD1. This CDR3 has 14 residues. Trimming removed 2 bases from V and 0 bases from J; junction bases left unmatched: 1. Germline V gene data show CDR1 as SGHRS and CDR2 as YFSETQ. CDR3 amino acids: CASSFTGGSYEQYF. The CDR3 nucleotides are TGCGCCAGCAGCTTTACAGGGGGCTCCTACGAGCAGTACTTC.

The CDR3 sequence is CAWSRGQGLSYEQYF. DNA of the CDR3: TGTGCCTGGAGTCGTGGACAGGGGTTGTCCTACGAGCAGTACTTC. The chain is built from TRBV30 and TRBJ2-7; 9 positions agree with TRBD1. CDR3 length: 15 residues. Looked up from germline, CDR1 is GTSNPN and CDR2 is SVGIG (reference sequence). The junction had 6 bases not matched to a gene; V was cut back by 2 bases and J by 1 base.

The V and J genes are TRBV20-1 and TRBJ2-7; D is unresolved. This CDR3 has 11 amino acids. Germline loops: CDR1 DFQATT, CDR2 SNEGSKA (reference sequence). With 7 bases removed from V and 3 bases from J, the gap between germline ends came to 10 bases. CDR3 amino acids: CSVGNNYEQYF. CDR3 nucleotide sequence: TGCAGTGTTGGCAATAACTACGAGCAGTACTTC.

The rearrangement links TRBV7-9 to TRBJ1-6, with TRBD1 matching over 7 bases. Germline values: CDR1 SEHNR, CDR2 FQNEAQ (reference sequence). The CDR3 runs to 16 residues. The V gene end was trimmed by 5 bases and the J gene end by 5 bases; junction bases not matched to a gene: 9. CDR3 loop: CASSPRGTDNNSPLHF. The CDR3, as DNA: TGTGCCAGCAGCCCGAGAGGGACAGACAATAATTCACCCCTCCACTTT.